Listed below are T cell receptor beta chains from one sample, sequenced in a study of shared clonotypes between healthy human individuals. TCRdb's copy holds only in-frame clones and misses some; the assay was immunoSEQ multiplex PCR. The sample records millions of clones, 95% being singletons. Sequences were obtained from naive CD4+ T cells sorted from blood. These receptors came from a young man in good health. Both conserved end residues are part of each CDR3. The D gene is left open where the match is weak. Size is omitted from some rows. Given values are once, few, many or a class for expanded clones.

>-|TRBV28|TRBJ1-5|-
TGTGCCAGCAGTTCCTGGGGGGGGTCTAGCAATCAGCCCCAGCATTTT
CASSSWGGSSNQPQHF
>-|TRBV30|TRBJ1-5|TRBD1
TGTGCCTGGAGTGCAGGGGGAGATCAGCCCCAGCATTTT
CAWSAGGDQPQHF
>-|TRBV30|TRBJ2-3|-
TGTGCCTGGAGCCCCGGCAGTACGCAGTATTTT
CAWSPGSTQYF
>once|TRBV4-2|TRBJ2-5|TRBD1
TGTGCCAGCAGCCAAGTGGGACAGGGATGGCAAGAGACCCAGTACTTC
CASSQVGQGWQETQYF
>-|TRBV30|TRBJ1-4|-
TGTGCCTCCGGGGGGCAGGGGAATGAAAAACTGTTTTTT
CASGGQGNEKLFF
>-|TRBV7-2|TRBJ1-1|-
TGTGCCAGCAGCTTAATCGTCCAGCCTAGGGGGACTGAAGCTTTCTTT
CASSLIVQPRGTEAFF
>-|TRBV7-9|TRBJ1-4|TRBD1
TGTGCCAGCAGCTTAGATGGACAGGGGAATGAAAAACTGTTTTTT
CASSLDGQGNEKLFF
>-|TRBV10-1|TRBJ2-5|-
TGCGCCAGTTCTAGGGAGGGGGTGGTAGAGACCCAGTACTTC
CASSREGVVETQYF
>-|TRBV2|TRBJ2-3|-
TGTGCCAGCAGTGACCAGACAGATACGCAGTATTTT
CASSDQTDTQYF
>-|TRBV11-3|TRBJ2-1|-
TGTGCCAGCAGCTTGGAGGGCTCCTACAATGAGCAGTTCTTC
CASSLEGSYNEQFF
>-|TRBV19|TRBJ2-1|TRBD2
TGTGCCTCCCAGACTAGCGGGGGGGCCGTTGAGCAGTTCTTC
CASQTSGGAVEQFF